The 30 T cell receptor beta chains below were found in one sample sequenced in a study of T-cell memory formation after mild COVID-19. MiXCR was run by TCRdb on the 5' RACE reads, yielding one entry per CDR3 protein. The data hold tens of thousands of distinct CDR3 sequences, with 15% to 20% observed a single time. Specimen: PBMCs or a T cell subset sorted from them (not recorded which). The origin of the receptors is an adult who had mild COVID-19 (a few samples of this study predate the infection). Cell type and time point are not known.

This clonotype was seen ten or more times. V and J are TRBV29-1 and TRBJ2-5, with a possible D match to TRBD2 (6 bases). The V and J ends lost 2 bases and 1 base respectively, with 8 bases between them. CDR3 length: 13 amino acids. The V gene's germline CDR1 is SQVTM and CDR2 ANQGSEA. CDR3 bases: TGCAGCGTTGAATCGGGGGTCCAAGAGACCCAGTACTTC. It is translated as CSVESGVQETQYF.

This clonotype was recorded at least ten times. V usage is TRBV6-5 and J usage is TRBJ2-1; 7 bases line up with TRBD1. The CDR3 length is 15 residues. J gave up 7 bases and V 11 bases, and 17 bases lay outside the gene matches. In germline, CDR1 is MNHEY, CDR2 SVGAGI. The CDR3, as DNA: TGTGCCTCACACAGGGGTCTAGCAGAACAGAATGAGCAGTTCTTC. Translated, it gives CASHRGLAEQNEQFF.

This clonotype has ten or more counts. V is TRBV7-8 and J is TRBJ2-1; D unresolved. The CDR3 is 16 residues long. V lost 5 bases and J 0 bases, leaving 14 bases between the germline ends. CDR1 is SGHVS and CDR2 is FQNEAQ in the germline V gene. CDR3 DNA: TGTGCCAGCAGCCCCTTGCTCCTGAGCTCCTACAATGAGCAGTTCTTC. Protein sequence: CASSPLLLSSYNEQFF.

V gene TRBV6-2 or TRBV6-3 combines with J gene TRBJ2-7; 9 bases are shared with TRBD2. Germline-derived CDR1 and CDR2 are MNHEY and SVGEGT. V was pared by 0 bases and J by 3 bases, with 3 bases of the junction left unmatched. CDR3 length: 15 residues. As DNA, the CDR3 is TGTGCCAGCAGTTACTCCATAGCGGGAGACTACGAGCAGTACTTC. Translated: CASSYSIAGDYEQYF.

This clonotype was seen ten or more times. The V call is TRBV6-6, the J call TRBJ1-5; 9 nucleotides line up with TRBD1. CDR3 length: 17 residues. Trimming at V came to 0 bases and at J to 6 bases, leaving 9 bases not matched to a gene. Germline CDR1 reads MNHNY; CDR2 reads SVGAGI (reference sequence). The CDR3: CASSYSLGQGGRQPQHF. The CDR3 DNA reads TGTGCCAGCAGTTACTCGTTGGGACAGGGAGGGCGTCAGCCCCAGCATTTT.

This clonotype was recorded many times. This rearrangement joins TRBV5-5 to TRBJ2-7; no clear D gene. V was clipped by 5 bases and J by 3 bases, with 12 bases between them. This CDR3 spans 13 amino acids. CDR1 is SGHKS and CDR2 is YYEKEE in the germline V gene (reference sequence). CDR3 in DNA: TGTGCCAGCAGTTTGACGTCAGACTACGAGCAGTACTTC. This gives the protein CASSLTSDYEQYF.

This clonotype was seen repeatedly, ten times or more. The J gene is TRBJ2-1, the V gene TRBV7-2, with D maybe TRBD1 (6 bases). The CDR3 totals 15 residues. Germline CDR1 SGHTA, CDR2 FQGNSA. The germline V and J ends were trimmed by 5 bases and 0 bases, with 11 bases remaining between them. The CDR3 bases are TGTGCCAGCAGCGCAACAGGGATCTCCTACAATGAGCAGTTCTTC. Translation gives CASSATGISYNEQFF.

Turning to this clonotype: Since a much larger clone is just one base distant, this may be a read error. The chain employs TRBV20-1 and TRBJ1-1; TRBD1 is a possible D gene (5 bases). CDR1 is DFQATT and CDR2 is SNEGSKA in the germline V gene (reference sequence). V was cut by 0 bases and J by 10 bases, with 30 bases left in between. This CDR3 comprises 18 residues. The CDR3 DNA reads as TGCAGTGCTAGAGATCGGTGGGTCCCGAGGAGGGACCCACTCGGAGCTTTCTTT. Protein: CSARDRWVPRRDPLGAFF.

Comment on this clonotype: This may arise from a read error, as a much more abundant clone is one base away. V is TRBV29-1 and J is TRBJ2-2; D is perhaps TRBD1 (5 bases). The germline V and J ends were trimmed by 5 bases and 7 bases, with 20 bases remaining between them. Germline assignment: CDR1 SQVTM and CDR2 ANQGSEA. The CDR3 is 15 amino acids. The CDR3 sequence: CSVIPWGRDVGELFF. In nucleotides, the CDR3 is TGCAGCGTTATACCGTGGGGCAGGGATGTCGGGGAGCTGTTTTTT.

With regard to this clonotype: A much larger clone differs by one base, so this may be a read error. The chain combines TRBV7-9 with TRBJ2-1, with 8 bases that match TRBD2. V lost 5 bases, J lost 8 bases, and 11 bases stayed unmatched. The CDR3 contains 15 residues. Germline CDR1 is SEHNR and CDR2 is FQNEAQ (reference sequence). The chain's CDR3 is CASSVNSGGYDEQFF. The CDR3, as DNA: TGTGCCAGCAGCGTGAATTCGGGAGGGTACGATGAGCAGTTCTTC.

The table lists this clonotype with many counts. The genes are TRBV20-1 and TRBJ2-1; TRBD1 matches at 9 bases. Germline loops: CDR1 DFQATT, CDR2 SNEGSKA (reference sequence). The CDR3 spans 15 residues. Unmatched junction bases numbered 8, after V lost 5 bases and J lost 3 bases. CDR3 sequence: CSAEPRQGVYNEQFF. The CDR3 nucleotides read TGCAGTGCTGAACCCCGACAGGGGGTCTACAATGAGCAGTTCTTC.

Within the sample, this clonotype is medium-sized. V usage is TRBV12-3 or TRBV12-4 and J usage is TRBJ2-1; the match to TRBD1 covers 7 bases. Trimming cost V 7 bases and J 3 bases; bases outside gene matches: 9. This CDR3 has 15 residues. The CDR3 DNA is TGTGCCAGCACCCGGCCGGGACAGATCTACAATGAGCAGTTCTTC. Its protein is CASTRPGQIYNEQFF.

There are many counts of this clonotype. The V call is TRBV7-8, the J call TRBJ2-1; 11 bases line up with TRBD2. The CDR3 sequence is 18 residues long. J lost 0 bases, V lost 1 base, and 5 bases had no gene match. CDR1 and CDR2 from the germline V gene are SGHVS and FQNEAQ. The CDR3 nucleotides are TGTGCCAGCAGCTTAGTAGCTAGCGGGGGGAGCTCCTACAATGAGCAGTTCTTC. Translated: CASSLVASGGSSYNEQFF.

This clonotype was seen many times. The chain employs TRBV4-3 and TRBJ2-1, with D unclear. This CDR3 comprises 13 residues. CDR1 is LGHNA and CDR2 is YSLEER in the germline V gene. Trimming removed 0 bases from V and 9 bases from J, with 9 bases in between. The CDR3 bases are TGCGCCAGCAGCCAAGACCGACCTGGTGAGCAGTTCTTC. It is translated as CASSQDRPGEQFF.

This clonotype has at least ten counts. The chain joins TRBV7-6 to TRBJ2-7; TRBD2 aligns across 14 bases. The CDR3 contains 17 residues. Per germline, CDR1 SGHVS and CDR2 FNYEAQ. V shed 2 bases, J shed 3 bases, and the junction held 6 bases outside the gene matches. The CDR3 DNA follows: TGTGCCAGCAGCTTACTAACCGGGACTAGCGGGAGCTACGAGCAGTACTTC. It is translated as CASSLLTGTSGSYEQYF.

This clonotype was counted many times. The chain employs TRBV5-6 and TRBJ1-3; no firm D call. CDR3 length equals 15 residues. V was shortened by 2 bases and J by 9 bases, with 18 bases between the two germline ends. In germline, CDR1 is SGHDT, CDR2 YYEEEE. The CDR3 loop is CASSFDEDRGTTIYF. In DNA form, the CDR3 reads TGTGCCAGCAGCTTCGATGAGGACCGAGGTACCACCATATATTTT.

This clonotype was counted ten times or more. The chain is built from TRBV24-1 and TRBJ2-5; 9 bases are a match to TRBD1. Germline V gives CDR1 KGHDR, CDR2 SFDVKD. J lost 0 bases, V lost 4 bases, and 8 bases had no gene match. This CDR3 is built from 17 residues. CDR3 in DNA: TGTGCCACCAGTGACTGGGGACAGGGATCGTACCAAGAGACCCAGTACTTC. Translated: CATSDWGQGSYQETQYF.

This clonotype was counted between two and nine times. The genes are TRBV4-3 and TRBJ2-3, with D hard to call. Germline lookup yields CDR1 LGHNA and CDR2 YSLEER. The CDR3 extends over 15 amino acids. V shed 4 bases and J shed 3 bases, with 14 bases lying between them. This CDR3 reads CASSPQAGATDTQYF. CDR3 nucleotides: TGCGCCAGCAGCCCTCAAGCAGGAGCTACAGATACGCAGTATTTT.

This clonotype has just a few counts. The chain employs TRBV20-1 and TRBJ2-1; D gene ambiguous. The CDR3 length is 14 residues. With 5 bases removed from V and 7 bases from J, the gap between germline ends came to 18 bases. The germline gives CDR1 DFQATT, CDR2 SNEGSKA (reference sequence). The CDR3 sequence is CSAYPPPRRNEQFF. The DNA of the CDR3 is TGCAGTGCTTACCCTCCTCCGAGGAGAAATGAGCAGTTCTTC.

This chain connects TRBV3-1 to TRBJ2-5, with 8 bases fitting TRBD1. J lost 8 bases, V lost 1 base, and 6 bases had no gene match. Germline V gene lookup returns CDR1 LGHDT and CDR2 YNNKEL (reference sequence). The length of the CDR3 is 14 residues. This chain's CDR3 is CASSQGQGIGTQYF. The CDR3 DNA sequence: TGTGCCAGCAGCCAAGGACAGGGGATCGGAACCCAGTACTTC.

Many counts were recorded for this clonotype. The rearrangement joins TRBV6-6 to TRBJ2-3; 8 positions match TRBD1. Germline V gene lookup returns CDR1 MNHNY and CDR2 SVGAGI (reference sequence). This CDR3 has 16 amino acids. Trimming took 6 bases from V and 0 from J; bases not matched to a gene: 8. CDR3 in amino acids: CASSPGQASSTDTQYF. CDR3 DNA: TGTGCCAGCAGCCCGGGACAGGCCTCTAGCACAGATACGCAGTATTTT.

There are many counts of this clonotype. This sequence joins TRBV5-5 and TRBJ1-2; 7 bases map to TRBD1. The CDR3 is 14 residues long. Germline V gene data show CDR1 as SGHKS and CDR2 as YYEKEE (reference sequence). J was trimmed by 4 bases and V by 0 bases; bases with no gene match: 3. CDR3 in amino acids: CASSLGRQGYGYTF. The CDR3 coding sequence is TGTGCCAGCAGCTTGGGCAGACAGGGCTATGGCTACACCTTC.

This clonotype was recorded many times. The chain recombines TRBV5-1 with TRBJ2-5; D call uncertain. CDR1 is SGHRS, CDR2 YFSETQ, per germline. CDR3 length equals 11 residues. Trimming removed 4 bases from V and 3 bases from J, with 4 bases in between. Here the CDR3 DNA reads TGCGCCAGCAGCATGGAAGAGACCCAGTACTTC. Its translation: CASSMEETQYF.

Ten or more counts support this clonotype. The chain recombines TRBV21-1 with TRBJ2-3; no DNA check was done on the table's D call, TRBD1. TRBV21-1 is listed as a pseudogene. The CDR3 spans 19 residues. The CDR3 DNA reads TGTGCCAGCAGCAAAGTGGGATCAGGAGGGACGACTAGCACAGATACGCAGTATTTT. Amino acids: CASSKVGSGGTTSTDTQYF.

This clonotype occurred many times. The chain combines TRBV5-5 with TRBJ1-1; D not certain. The CDR3 extends over 16 amino acids. The V end lost 5 bases, the J end lost 4 bases, and 21 bases lay between the germline ends. Germline V lookup: CDR1 SGHKS, CDR2 YYEKEE (reference sequence). The CDR3 protein is CASRDQVVRRGTEAFF. CDR3 nucleotides: TGTGCCAGCAGAGATCAGGTTGTGAGGCGCGGCACTGAAGCTTTCTTT. The whole variable domain, filled in from reference TRBV5-5 and TRBJ1-1, reads DAGVTQSPTHLIKTRGQQVTLRCSPISGHKSVSWYQQVLGQGPQFIFQYYEKEERGRGNFPDRFSARQFPNYSSELNVNALLLGDSALYLCASRDQVVRRGTEAFFGQGTRLTVV.

This clonotype occurred many times. The gene calls are TRBV14 and TRBJ1-2; D remains unclear. The CDR3 extends over 15 amino acids. CDR1 is SGHDN and CDR2 is FVKESK in the germline V gene. Trimming stripped 4 bases from V and 9 bases from J, with 21 bases between. The CDR3 spells CASSRASGLILRYTF. The CDR3 DNA reads TGTGCCAGCAGCCGAGCCTCAGGACTGATCTTACGCTACACCTTC.

This clonotype has at least ten counts. The chain recombines TRBV24-1 with TRBJ2-5; 9 nucleotides align to TRBD1. This CDR3 spans 15 amino acids. V dropped 0 bases and J dropped 3; count of bases not matched to a gene: 1. Germline CDR1 and CDR2: KGHDR and SFDVKD. The CDR3 sequence is CATSDLTGGKETQYF. CDR3 DNA sequence: TGTGCCACCAGTGATTTGACAGGGGGCAAAGAGACCCAGTACTTC.

The CDR3: CATSVPGLAGECEETQYF. In nucleotides, the CDR3 is TGTGCCACCAGCGTACCGGGACTAGCGGGAGAATGCGAAGAGACCCAGTACTTC. The chain recombines TRBV15 with TRBJ2-5; 14 nucleotides match TRBD2. Germline CDR1 reads LNHNV; CDR2 reads YYDKDF (reference sequence). V lost 5 bases and J lost 3; bases outside the gene matches: 11. The CDR3 loop spans 18 amino acids.

This clonotype was found many times. The chain links TRBV9 to TRBJ1-4; D may be TRBD1 (5 bases). The CDR3 loop spans 15 amino acids. The germline V gene has CDR1 SGDLS and CDR2 YYNGEE. V lost 4 bases to trimming and J lost 7 bases, with 17 bases between them. In DNA, the CDR3 is TGTGCCAGCAGCAGACAATGGGGGGAAGGTGAAAAACTGTTTTTT. Amino acid sequence: CASSRQWGEGEKLFF.

This clonotype came up many times. This chain links TRBV9 with TRBJ2-1; D is perhaps TRBD1 or TRBD2 (6 bases each). The CDR3 is 16 amino acids. The V and J ends lost 3 bases and 7 bases respectively, with 20 bases between them. CDR1 is SGDLS and CDR2 is YYNGEE in the germline V gene. The CDR3 loop reads CASSAVGASVLNEQFF. In DNA form, the CDR3 reads TGTGCCAGCAGCGCCGTGGGGGCTAGCGTCCTAAATGAGCAGTTCTTC.